A selection of T cell receptor beta chains follows, all from one sample in a study of cytomegalovirus exposure and HLA in healthy donors. Profiled with immunoSEQ multiplex PCR; TCRdb holds only in-frame clones, not every one. This sample has over 85,000 clones, with under 80% found just once. The sequenced material came from PBMCs. The source of these receptors is a man in his forties in good health and CMV-seronegative. CDR3s include the opening cysteine and the closing phenylalanine or tryptophan. Each record gives: CDR3 length, clone size, V gene, J gene, D gene, CDR3 protein, CDR3 DNA. D genes are given only for firm matches. Clone size is not always given. Where it is, it says once, few, many or a class for expanded clones.

18	.	TRBV27	TRBJ2-6	TRBD1	CASSLLGTGDSGANVLTF	TGTGCCAGCAGTTTACTCGGGACAGGGGACTCTGGGGCCAACGTCCTGACTTTC
14	few	TRBV11-2	TRBJ2-7	TRBD1	CASSSGTAPYEQYF	TGTGCCAGCAGCTCCGGGACAGCTCCCTACGAGCAGTACTTC
17	.	TRBV9	TRBJ2-1	TRBD2	CASSVIPTSGGYNEQFF	TGTGCCAGCAGCGTAATACCTACTAGCGGGGGCTACAATGAGCAGTTCTTC
14	.	TRBV27	TRBJ2-3	.	CASSFRQNADTQYF	TGTGCCAGCAGTTTTCGACAGAACGCAGATACGCAGTATTTT
14	once	TRBV28	TRBJ1-2	TRBD1	CASSPGQAIYGYTF	TGTGCCAGCAGTCCTGGACAGGCCATCTATGGCTACACCTTC
15	.	TRBV5-1	TRBJ2-4	.	CASSLDPLAKNIQYF	TGCGCCAGCAGCTTGGATCCTCTAGCCAAAAACATTCAGTACTTC
15	.	TRBV15	TRBJ2-7	.	CATSRETTSIHEQYF	TGTGCCACCAGCAGAGAGACGACTAGTATCCACGAGCAGTACTTC
14	.	TRBV27	TRBJ2-7	.	CASSLRLEGYEQYF	TGTGCCAGCAGTTTAAGGCTAGAGGGCTACGAGCAGTACTTC
17	.	TRBV7-2	TRBJ2-1	TRBD2	CASSFGSGRRGNNEQFF	TGTGCCAGCAGCTTTGGTAGCGGGAGACGTGGCAACAATGAGCAGTTCTTC
15	.	TRBV28	TRBJ2-7	.	CASSFAGASLGEQYF	TGTGCCAGCAGTTTTGCAGGGGCTTCTTTGGGCGAGCAGTACTTC
17	.	TRBV30	TRBJ2-1	TRBD2	CAWRLAGGLAPYNEQFF	TGTGCCTGGAGGCTAGCGGGAGGATTAGCCCCCTACAATGAGCAGTTCTTC
18	few	TRBV21-1	TRBJ2-6	.	CASSKALRGESGANVLTF	TGTGCCAGCAGCAAAGCCCTCCGGGGGGAGTCTGGGGCCAACGTCCTGACTTTC
16	.	TRBV5-1	TRBJ2-1	TRBD2	CASSRGTSGGHNEQFF	TGCGCCAGCAGCAGGGGGACTAGCGGGGGACACAATGAGCAGTTCTTC
13	.	TRBV6-6	TRBJ1-2	.	CAGQSGPNYGYTF	TGTGCCGGGCAGTCAGGTCCCAACTATGGCTACACCTTC
12	few	TRBV5-4	TRBJ2-5	TRBD1	CASSVQGSTQYF	TGTGCCAGCAGCGTACAGGGGTCAACCCAGTACTTC
14	.	TRBV5-1	TRBJ2-7	TRBD1	CASRIGTDPYEQYF	TGCGCCAGCAGAATAGGGACAGACCCTTACGAGCAGTACTTC
15	.	TRBV4-1	TRBJ2-7	TRBD1	CASSQDGTGAYEQYF	TGCGCCAGCAGCCAAGATGGGACAGGGGCCTACGAGCAGTACTTC
16	.	TRBV27	TRBJ2-7	TRBD1	CASSAGTGGFYYEQYF	TGTGCCAGCAGTGCCGGGACAGGGGGTTTTTACTACGAGCAGTACTTC
16	.	TRBV4-3	TRBJ1-2	TRBD1	CASSRSRQGSLIGYTF	TGCGCCAGCAGCCGGTCAAGACAGGGATCCTTAATAGGCTACACCTTC
13	.	TRBV28	TRBJ2-7	.	CASSTGSSYEQYF	TGTGCCAGCAGTACCGGGTCCAGCTACGAGCAGTACTTC
14	.	TRBV29-1	TRBJ2-3	TRBD1	CSVERGLSTDTQYF	TGCAGCGTTGAAAGGGGGCTGAGCACAGATACGCAGTATTTT
14	once	TRBV5-1	TRBJ1-2	TRBD1	CASSVDRGLRGYTF	TGCGCCAGCAGCGTAGACAGGGGGCTACGTGGCTACACCTTC
15	once	TRBV19	TRBJ1-3	.	CASSDTGAGPDTIYF	TGTGCCAGTAGCGACACTGGGGCAGGCCCGGACACCATATATTTT
16	.	TRBV7-8	TRBJ1-3	.	CASSLGGGGPGNTIYF	TGTGCCAGCAGCTTAGGAGGCGGGGGTCCCGGAAACACCATATATTTT
17	.	TRBV4-3	TRBJ2-5	TRBD2	CASSQDGTSGGQVTQYF	TGCGCCAGCAGCCAAGACGGGACTAGCGGGGGGCAGGTAACCCAGTACTTC
17	.	TRBV5-1	TRBJ2-3	TRBD2	CASSLGLAGADTDTQYF	TGCGCCAGCAGCTTGGGACTAGCGGGGGCCGACACAGATACGCAGTATTTT
17	.	TRBV11-1	TRBJ1-1	.	CASSLRSTVPMNTEAFF	TGTGCCAGCAGCCTTAGATCGACAGTACCCATGAACACTGAAGCTTTCTTT
15	.	TRBV7-9	TRBJ2-3	.	CSSTPIGKGADTQYF	TGTTCCAGCACCCCCATCGGGAAGGGGGCAGATACGCAGTATTTT
14	.	TRBV28	TRBJ1-3	.	CASRGGHAGNTIYF	TGTGCCAGCCGCGGGGGCCACGCTGGAAACACCATATATTTT
16	few	TRBV27	TRBJ2-7	TRBD2	CASSLSLRELSDEQYF	TGTGCCAGCAGTTTATCGTTGCGGGAGTTGTCTGACGAGCAGTACTTC
14	.	TRBV19	TRBJ2-1	TRBD2	CATTRTSGVNEQFF	TGTGCCACCACAAGGACTAGCGGGGTTAACGAGCAGTTCTTC
16	.	TRBV27	TRBJ2-1	TRBD2	CASSPTSGRAYNEQFF	TGTGCCAGCAGTCCTACTAGCGGGAGGGCCTACAATGAGCAGTTCTTC
14	few	TRBV15	TRBJ1-1	.	CATSTERENTEAFF	TGTGCCACCAGCACCGAACGGGAGAACACTGAAGCTTTCTTT
14	.	TRBV7-2	TRBJ2-7	.	CASSLALWSPEQYF	TGTGCCAGCAGCTTGGCCCTTTGGTCCCCCGAGCAGTACTTC
14	.	TRBV5-8	TRBJ2-7	TRBD1	CASSYDRGPYEQYF	TGTGCCAGCAGCTACGACAGGGGGCCTTACGAGCAGTACTTC
18	.	TRBV27	TRBJ1-1	TRBD1	CASSLSSQGTWMNTEAFF	TGTGCCAGCAGTTTATCGTCACAGGGGACTTGGATGAACACTGAAGCTTTCTTT
11	.	TRBV2	TRBJ1-4	.	CASKAGGREFF	TGTGCCAGCAAGGCTGGAGGAAGGGAGTTTTTT
14	.	TRBV11-2	TRBJ2-7	.	CASSLDPMRDEQYF	TGTGCCAGCAGCTTAGATCCTATGAGGGACGAGCAGTACTTC
18	.	TRBV13	TRBJ2-1	TRBD2	CASSPGTSGRADYNEQFF	TGTGCCAGCAGCCCAGGGACTAGCGGGAGGGCGGACTACAATGAGCAGTTCTTC
16	.	TRBV9	TRBJ2-1	TRBD1	CASSARPGGRYNEQFF	TGTGCCAGCAGCGCCAGACCAGGGGGCCGGTACAATGAGCAGTTCTTC
17	few	TRBV28	TRBJ2-7	TRBD2	CASSLRSSGGAGYEQYF	TGTGCCAGCAGTTTAAGGTCTAGCGGGGGGGCCGGCTACGAGCAGTACTTC
15	.	TRBV28	TRBJ1-4	.	CASSPRRLAGEKLFF	TGTGCCAGCAGTCCGCGACGGCTTGCGGGCGAAAAACTGTTTTTT
15	.	TRBV4-3	TRBJ2-3	.	CASSQESPTADTQYF	TGCGCCAGCAGCCAAGAATCCCCCACAGCAGATACGCAGTATTTT
16	.	TRBV11-2	TRBJ2-1	TRBD2	CASSLRTGGSYNEQFF	TGTGCCAGCAGCTTACGGACGGGAGGGTCCTACAATGAGCAGTTCTTC
17	.	TRBV7-2	TRBJ2-1	TRBD2	CASSGLTSGARYNEQFF	TGTGCCAGCAGCGGCCTGACTAGCGGGGCTAGATACAATGAGCAGTTCTTC
13	.	TRBV18	TRBJ1-4	TRBD1	CASSGQLNEKLFF	TGTGCCAGCTCGGGACAGCTGAATGAAAAACTGTTTTTT